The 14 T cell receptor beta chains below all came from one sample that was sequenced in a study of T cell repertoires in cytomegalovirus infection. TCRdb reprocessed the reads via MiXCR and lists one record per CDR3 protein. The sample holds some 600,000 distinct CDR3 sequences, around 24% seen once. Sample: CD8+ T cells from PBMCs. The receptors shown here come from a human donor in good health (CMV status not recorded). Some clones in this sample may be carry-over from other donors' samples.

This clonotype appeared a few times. This CDR3 reads CSVRGGGTDTQYF. CDR3 bases: TGCAGCGTCAGGGGCGGGGGGACAGATACGCAGTATTTT. This chain uses TRBV29-1 with TRBJ2-3; the match to TRBD2 covers 8 bases. This CDR3 contains 13 residues. The germline V gene encodes CDR1 SQVTM and CDR2 ANQGSEA. V trimming: 6 bases; J trimming: 3 bases; junction bases outside the gene matches: 5.

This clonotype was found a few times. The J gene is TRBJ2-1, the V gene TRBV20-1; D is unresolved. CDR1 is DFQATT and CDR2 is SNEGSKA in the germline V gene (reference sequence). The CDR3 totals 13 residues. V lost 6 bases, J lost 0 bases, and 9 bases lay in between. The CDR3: CSARTSSYNEQFF. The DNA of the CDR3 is TGCAGTGCACGGACGAGCTCCTACAATGAGCAGTTCTTC.

CDR3: CASSHLTGGLRSPLHF. CDR3 nucleotides: TGTGCCAGCAGCCACTTGACAGGTGGATTGAGATCACCCCTCCACTTT. The chain joins TRBV4-2 to TRBJ1-6, with TRBD1 as a possible D gene (6 bases). Trimming cost V 3 bases and J 10 bases, with 19 bases left between them. CDR3 size: 16 residues. The germline V gene has CDR1 LGHNA and CDR2 YNFKEQ.

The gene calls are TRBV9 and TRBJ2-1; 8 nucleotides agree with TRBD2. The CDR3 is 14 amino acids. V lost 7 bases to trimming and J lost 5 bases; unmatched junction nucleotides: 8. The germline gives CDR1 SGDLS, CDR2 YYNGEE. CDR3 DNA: TGTGCCAGCCAGAGGGGTAGCGGGGACAATGAGCAGTTCTTC. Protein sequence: CASQRGSGDNEQFF.

CDR3 residues: CASSGRGRYSYNEQFF. In DNA, the CDR3 is TGTGCCAGCAGCGGGAGAGGCAGGTACTCCTACAATGAGCAGTTCTTC. The chain is built from TRBV9 and TRBJ2-1; D is ambiguous. The germline CDR1 and CDR2 sequences are SGDLS and YYNGEE. The CDR3 contains 16 residues. V was pared by 3 bases and J by 0 bases, with 13 bases between.

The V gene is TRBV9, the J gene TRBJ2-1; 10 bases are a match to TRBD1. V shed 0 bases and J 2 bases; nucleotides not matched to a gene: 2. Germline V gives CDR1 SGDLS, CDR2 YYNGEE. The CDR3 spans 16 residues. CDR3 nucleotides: TGTGCCAGCAGCGTAGAAGGGACAGGGGCCTACAATGAGCAGTTCTTC. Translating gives CASSVEGTGAYNEQFF.

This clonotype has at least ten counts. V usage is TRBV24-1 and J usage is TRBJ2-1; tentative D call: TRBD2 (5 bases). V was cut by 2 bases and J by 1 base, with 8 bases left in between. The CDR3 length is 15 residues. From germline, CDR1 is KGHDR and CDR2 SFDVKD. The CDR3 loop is CATSDYEGSYNEQFF. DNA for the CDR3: TGTGCCACCAGTGATTATGAGGGTTCCTACAATGAGCAGTTCTTC.

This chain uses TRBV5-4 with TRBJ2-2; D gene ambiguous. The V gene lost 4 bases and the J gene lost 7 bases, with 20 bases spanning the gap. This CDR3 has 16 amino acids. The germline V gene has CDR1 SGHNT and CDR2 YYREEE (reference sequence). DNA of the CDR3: TGTGCCAGCAGCCTGGCAGGCCGGCTCCTCAACGGGGAGCTGTTTTTT. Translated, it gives CASSLAGRLLNGELFF.

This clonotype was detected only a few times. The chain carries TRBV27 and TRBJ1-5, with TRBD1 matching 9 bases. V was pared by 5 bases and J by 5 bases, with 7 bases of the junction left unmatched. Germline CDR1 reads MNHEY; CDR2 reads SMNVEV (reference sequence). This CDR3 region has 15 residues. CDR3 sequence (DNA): TGTGCCAGCAGTCCGCCGGGACAGGGCTATCAGCCCCAGCATTTT. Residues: CASSPPGQGYQPQHF.

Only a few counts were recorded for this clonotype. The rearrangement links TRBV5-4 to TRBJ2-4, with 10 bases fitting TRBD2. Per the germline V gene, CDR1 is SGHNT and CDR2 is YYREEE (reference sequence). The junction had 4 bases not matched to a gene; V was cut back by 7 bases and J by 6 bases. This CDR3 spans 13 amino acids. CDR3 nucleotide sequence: TGTGCCAGCGAGGCTAGCGGGGGAAACATTCAGTACTTC. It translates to CASEASGGNIQYF.

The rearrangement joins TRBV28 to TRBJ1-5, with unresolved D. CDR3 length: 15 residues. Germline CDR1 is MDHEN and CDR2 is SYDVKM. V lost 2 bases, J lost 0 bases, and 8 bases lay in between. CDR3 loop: CASSLVLTSNQPQHF. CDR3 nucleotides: TGTGCCAGCAGTTTAGTACTCACTAGCAATCAGCCCCAGCATTTT.

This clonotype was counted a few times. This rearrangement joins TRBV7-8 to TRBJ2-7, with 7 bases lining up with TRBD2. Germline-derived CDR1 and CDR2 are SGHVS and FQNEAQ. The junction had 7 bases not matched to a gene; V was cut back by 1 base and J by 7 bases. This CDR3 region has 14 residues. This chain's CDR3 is CASSLGAGGKEQYF. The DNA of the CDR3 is TGTGCCAGCAGCTTAGGGGCCGGGGGGAAGGAGCAGTACTTC.

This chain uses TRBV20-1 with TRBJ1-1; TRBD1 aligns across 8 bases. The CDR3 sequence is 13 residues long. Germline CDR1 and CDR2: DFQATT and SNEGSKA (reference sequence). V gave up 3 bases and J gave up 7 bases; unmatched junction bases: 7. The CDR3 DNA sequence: TGCAGTGCTAGGGGACAGGAGGCCAATGAAGCTTTCTTT. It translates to CSARGQEANEAFF.

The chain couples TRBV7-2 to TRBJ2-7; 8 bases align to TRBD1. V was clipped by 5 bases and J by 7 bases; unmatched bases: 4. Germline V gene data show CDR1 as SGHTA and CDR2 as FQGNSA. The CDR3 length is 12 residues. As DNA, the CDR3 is TGTGCCAGCAGCCACACAGGGGGTGAGCAGTACGTC. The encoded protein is CASSHTGGEQYV.